The 9 T cell receptor beta chains below all came from one sample that was sequenced in a study of cytomegalovirus exposure and HLA in healthy donors. PCR primers comprised 60 Vbeta and 13 Jbeta primers. Sequencing was performed with immunoSEQ multiplex PCR; in TCRdb, only in-frame clones are kept and a portion is missing. The data show some 130,000 clones, over 60% seen once. The sequencing sample was made of PBMCs. These TCRs come from a human donor in good health.

The gene calls are TRBV5-4 and TRBJ2-2; 8 bases agree with TRBD1. CDR1 and CDR2 (germline): SGHNT, YYREEE (reference sequence). Trimming cost V 4 bases and J 3 bases; bases outside gene matches: 8. CDR3 length equals 16 residues. The CDR3 DNA reads as TGTGCCAGCAGCCCGGACAGGGATTGGGACACCGGGGAGCTGTTTTTT. It yields the protein CASSPDRDWDTGELFF.

Regarding this clone: Its ends do not fully match the called genes, so a read error is possible. This CDR3 is also generated by other DNA sequences in the sample. The chain has TRBV9 and TRBJ2-2; a possible D gene is TRBD1 (7 bases). In germline, CDR1 is SGDLS, CDR2 YYNGEE. The CDR3 has 16 residues. The DNA for the CDR3 is TGTGCCAGCAGCGTAGGACAGGGACCCTGGGGCGGGGAACTGTTTTTT. This gives the protein CASSVGQGPWGGELFF.

The V gene is TRBV19, the J gene TRBJ1-5; 8 bases line up with TRBD1. The CDR3 runs to 13 residues. CDR1 and CDR2 (germline): LNHDA, SQIVND (reference sequence). V shed 8 bases and J 7 bases; nucleotides not matched to a gene: 7. CDR3 residues: CASQDREGQPQHF. The CDR3, as DNA: TGTGCCAGTCAGGACAGGGAGGGCCAGCCCCAGCATTTT.

The chain combines TRBV29-1 with TRBJ1-1; no clear D gene. This CDR3 is 13 amino acids long. Trimming shortened V by 6 bases and J by 0 bases, and 11 bases separated the two germline ends. Germline CDR1 SQVTM, CDR2 ANQGSEA. The CDR3 loop reads CSVPTLLNTEAFF. In nucleotides, the CDR3 is TGCAGCGTCCCGACATTGTTGAACACTGAAGCTTTCTTT.

The chain combines TRBV14 with TRBJ2-5, with 8 bases identical to TRBD2. Germline assignment: CDR1 SGHDN and CDR2 FVKESK. The CDR3 sequence is 14 residues long. The V segment lost 4 bases and the J segment 4 bases; nucleotides outside the gene matches: 5. The CDR3, as DNA: TGTGCCAGCAGCCGGCGGGGGGTCCCAGAGACCCAGTACTTC. This translates into CASSRRGVPETQYF. Combining the CDR3 with reference TRBV14 and TRBJ2-5 gives the whole variable domain EAGVTQFPSHSVIEKGQTVTLRCDPISGHDNLYWYRRVMGKEIKFLLHFVKESKQDESGMPNNRFLAERTGGTYSTLKVQPAELEDSGVYFCASSRRGVPETQYFGPGTRLLVL.

The chain recombines TRBV29-1 with TRBJ1-1; no clear D. The CDR3 has 15 amino acids. The germline V gene encodes CDR1 SQVTM and CDR2 ANQGSEA. V was trimmed by 6 bases and J by 1 base, leaving 18 bases between them. This CDR3 is CSVCITGVQNTEAFF. CDR3 nucleotide sequence: TGCAGCGTGTGTATAACCGGGGTCCAGAACACTGAAGCTTTCTTT.

The V call is TRBV27, the J call TRBJ1-6, with a weak D call TRBD1 (5 bases). Germline CDR1 and CDR2: MNHEY and SMNVEV (reference sequence). The CDR3 length is 14 residues. Trimming stripped 3 bases from V and 9 bases from J, with 12 bases between. CDR3 bases: TGTGCCAGCAGTTTGTCGACAGTTGGTTCACCCCTCCACTTT. It codes for CASSLSTVGSPLHF.

This clone was recorded only once. The chain recombines TRBV11-1 with TRBJ1-3, with a possible D match to TRBD1 (5 bases). Between the trimmed V and J ends, which lost 5 bases and 4 bases, there was a span of 12 bases. This CDR3 region has 14 residues. Germline loops: CDR1 SGHAT, CDR2 FQDESV (reference sequence). CDR3 sequence reads: CASSPWRTGNTIYF. In nucleotides, the CDR3 is TGTGCCAGCAGCCCATGGCGGACAGGAAACACCATATATTTT.

The rearrangement uses TRBV4-1 and TRBJ2-1; the D is unclear. Trimming left V 4 bases short and J 8 bases short, with 9 bases between. Germline V gene sequence: CDR1 MGHRA, CDR2 YSYEKL. The CDR3 spans 12 residues. CDR3 DNA sequence: TGCGCCAGCAGCCGAGCAGGTGATGAGCAGTTCTTC. It is translated as CASSRAGDEQFF.